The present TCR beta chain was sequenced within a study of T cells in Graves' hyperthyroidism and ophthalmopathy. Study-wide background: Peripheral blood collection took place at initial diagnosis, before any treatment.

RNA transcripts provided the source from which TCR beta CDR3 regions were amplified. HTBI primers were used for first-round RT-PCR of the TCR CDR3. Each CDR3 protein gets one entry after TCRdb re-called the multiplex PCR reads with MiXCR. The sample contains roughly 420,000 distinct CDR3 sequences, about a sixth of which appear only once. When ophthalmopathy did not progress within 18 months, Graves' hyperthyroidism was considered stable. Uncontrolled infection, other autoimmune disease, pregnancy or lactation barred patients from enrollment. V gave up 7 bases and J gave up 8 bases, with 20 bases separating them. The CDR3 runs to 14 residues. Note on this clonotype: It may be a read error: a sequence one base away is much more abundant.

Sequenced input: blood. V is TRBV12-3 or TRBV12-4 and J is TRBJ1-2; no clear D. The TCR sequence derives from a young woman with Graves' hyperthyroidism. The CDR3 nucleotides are TGTGCCAGCAATCTCCAGGCGGCAGGTTGGGGCTACACCTTC. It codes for CASNLQAAGWGYTF.